The rows below give T cell receptor beta chains drawn from one sample of a study of cytomegalovirus exposure and HLA in healthy donors. Data came from immunoSEQ multiplex PCR; TCRdb stores just in-frame clones and leaves some out. The sample lists 100,000 to 150,000 clones; around 90% were seen once. The source material was PBMCs. The receptors here all came from a woman between 18 and 29 years old in good health and CMV-seronegative. The CDR3 runs from the conserved cysteine through the conserved F or W. The order of the fields is J gene, D gene, clone size, V gene, CDR3 DNA, CDR3 protein. The D gene is left open where the match is weak. Clone sizes are given selectively: once, few, many, or a class where the clone is expanded.

J gene: TRBJ2-1; D gene: .; clone size: .; V gene: TRBV7-2; CDR3 DNA: TGTGCCAGCAGTTCCCAGGGAAGGCGCAATGAGCAGTTCTTC; CDR3 protein: CASSSQGRRNEQFF
J gene: TRBJ1-1; D gene: .; clone size: .; V gene: TRBV7-8; CDR3 DNA: TGTGCCAGCAGCCCCCAGATATCGAACACTGAAGCTTTCTTT; CDR3 protein: CASSPQISNTEAFF
J gene: TRBJ1-5; D gene: .; clone size: few; V gene: TRBV19; CDR3 DNA: TGTGCCAGTAGTATAGATTGGACAGGCAATCAGCCCCAGCATTTT; CDR3 protein: CASSIDWTGNQPQHF
J gene: TRBJ2-7; D gene: .; clone size: .; V gene: TRBV6-5; CDR3 DNA: TGTGCCAGCAGTTTGGGACACCTCTCCTACGAGCAGTACTTC; CDR3 protein: CASSLGHLSYEQYF
J gene: TRBJ1-6; D gene: TRBD1; clone size: .; V gene: TRBV5-8; CDR3 DNA: TGTGCCAGCAGCCCCGGGACAGTTAATTCACCCCTCCACTTT; CDR3 protein: CASSPGTVNSPLHF
J gene: TRBJ2-7; D gene: TRBD1; clone size: .; V gene: TRBV2; CDR3 DNA: TGTGCCAGCAGTGCCGCGGACAGGTACGAGCAGTACTTC; CDR3 protein: CASSAADRYEQYF
J gene: TRBJ2-7; D gene: TRBD1; clone size: .; V gene: TRBV27; CDR3 DNA: TGTGCCAGCAGCTTAACAGGGGGACTGGGGAACGAGCAGTACTTC; CDR3 protein: CASSLTGGLGNEQYF
J gene: TRBJ1-6; D gene: TRBD1; clone size: .; V gene: TRBV2; CDR3 DNA: TGTGCCAGCAGCGAGGACAGGTGGGCTTCACCCCTCCACTTT; CDR3 protein: CASSEDRWASPLHF
J gene: TRBJ1-2; D gene: .; clone size: .; V gene: TRBV5-4; CDR3 DNA: TGTGCCAGCAGCTTGAGACAGGAGACTAACTATGGCTACACCTTC; CDR3 protein: CASSLRQETNYGYTF
J gene: TRBJ2-4; D gene: .; clone size: .; V gene: TRBV4-2; CDR3 DNA: TGTGCCAGCAGCCAAGTAAAGGGGTTCGCCAAAAACATTCAGTACTTC; CDR3 protein: CASSQVKGFAKNIQYF
J gene: TRBJ2-1; D gene: .; clone size: .; V gene: TRBV5-1; CDR3 DNA: TGCGCCAGCTCAAACAGGGTCCACAATGAGCAGTTCTTC; CDR3 protein: CASSNRVHNEQFF
J gene: TRBJ2-5; D gene: .; clone size: .; V gene: TRBV2; CDR3 DNA: TGTGCCAGCAGTGTGTTAGGGGATAGCCAAGAGACCCAGTACTTC; CDR3 protein: CASSVLGDSQETQYF
J gene: TRBJ2-3; D gene: .; clone size: .; V gene: TRBV5-6; CDR3 DNA: TGTGCCAGCAGCTTGGCCCGGCTAGACACAGATACGCAGTATTTT; CDR3 protein: CASSLARLDTDTQYF
J gene: TRBJ1-2; D gene: TRBD1; clone size: .; V gene: TRBV28; CDR3 DNA: TGTGCCAGCAACCCCCGGGACAGGGGAGGTTATGGCTACACCTTC; CDR3 protein: CASNPRDRGGYGYTF
J gene: TRBJ2-5; D gene: TRBD2; clone size: .; V gene: TRBV11-3; CDR3 DNA: TGTGCCAGCAGCTTAGATTCGGCGAGCGGGAGGGAGACCCAGTACTTC; CDR3 protein: CASSLDSASGRETQYF
J gene: TRBJ2-1; D gene: .; clone size: .; V gene: TRBV2; CDR3 DNA: TGTGCCAGCCGGGCAGGTTTCCGGCCCCGAGCGGAGTACAATGAGCAGTTCTTC; CDR3 protein: CASRAGFRPRAEYNEQFF
J gene: TRBJ2-1; D gene: .; clone size: .; V gene: TRBV9; CDR3 DNA: TGTGCCAGCAGCGTAGGGCTAGATTCGAACGATGAGCAGTTCTTC; CDR3 protein: CASSVGLDSNDEQFF
J gene: TRBJ1-2; D gene: .; clone size: .; V gene: TRBV30; CDR3 DNA: TGTGCCTGGAGCCGACAGCGGGGCTATGGCTACACCTTC; CDR3 protein: CAWSRQRGYGYTF
J gene: TRBJ2-5; D gene: TRBD2; clone size: .; V gene: TRBV9; CDR3 DNA: TGTGCCAGCAGCGTCGCTAGCGGACCACAAGAGACCCAGTACTTC; CDR3 protein: CASSVASGPQETQYF
J gene: TRBJ1-4; D gene: .; clone size: .; V gene: TRBV7-9; CDR3 DNA: TGTGCCAGCAGCTTAGGAGGATACACTAATGAAAAACTGTTTTTT; CDR3 protein: CASSLGGYTNEKLFF
J gene: TRBJ2-5; D gene: .; clone size: .; V gene: TRBV6-6; CDR3 DNA: TGTGCCAGCAGTTACTCCGGGGGAAACCAAGAGACCCAGTACTTC; CDR3 protein: CASSYSGGNQETQYF
J gene: TRBJ1-1; D gene: TRBD1; clone size: .; V gene: TRBV5-6; CDR3 DNA: TGTGCCAGCAGCTTGAGACGAGCAGGGGGCACTGAAGCTTTCTTT; CDR3 protein: CASSLRRAGGTEAFF
J gene: TRBJ1-1; D gene: .; clone size: .; V gene: TRBV10-2; CDR3 DNA: TGCGCCAGCAGTGAGTCCGATTGGGCGTCCGCTGAAGCTTTCTTT; CDR3 protein: CASSESDWASAEAFF
J gene: TRBJ2-1; D gene: .; clone size: once; V gene: TRBV25-1; CDR3 DNA: TGTGCCAGCCGCGACTATGAGCAGTTCTTC; CDR3 protein: CASRDYEQFF
J gene: TRBJ2-1; D gene: TRBD2; clone size: .; V gene: TRBV7-8; CDR3 DNA: TGTGCCAGCAGCTCTAGCGGAGTGACGTACAATGAGCAGTTCTTC; CDR3 protein: CASSSSGVTYNEQFF
J gene: TRBJ1-2; D gene: .; clone size: .; V gene: TRBV28; CDR3 DNA: TGTGCCAGCAGTTCCCCACAACAGGGAAACTATGGCTACACCTTC; CDR3 protein: CASSSPQQGNYGYTF
J gene: TRBJ2-7; D gene: TRBD1; clone size: .; V gene: TRBV10-3; CDR3 DNA: TGTGCGACCGGGACAGGGGGCTCCTACGAGCAGTACTTC; CDR3 protein: CATGTGGSYEQYF
J gene: TRBJ2-3; D gene: TRBD1; clone size: .; V gene: TRBV5-1; CDR3 DNA: TGCGCCAGCAGCTTGACAGGGGTAGATACGCAGTATTTT; CDR3 protein: CASSLTGVDTQYF
J gene: TRBJ2-1; D gene: TRBD2; clone size: .; V gene: TRBV9; CDR3 DNA: TGTGCCAGCAGCCGTAGTGTTGGACGAACGGGACTAGCGGAATACAATGAGCAGTTCTTC; CDR3 protein: CASSRSVGRTGLAEYNEQFF
J gene: TRBJ2-7; D gene: .; clone size: .; V gene: TRBV18; CDR3 DNA: TGTGCCAGCTCACCCACCCGGGGAAACTACGAGCAGTACTTC; CDR3 protein: CASSPTRGNYEQYF
J gene: TRBJ2-2; D gene: TRBD2; clone size: .; V gene: TRBV4-2; CDR3 DNA: TGTGCCAGCAGCCAAGAACTAGCGGGGAACACCGGGGAGCTGTTTTTT; CDR3 protein: CASSQELAGNTGELFF
J gene: TRBJ2-2; D gene: .; clone size: .; V gene: TRBV7-7; CDR3 DNA: TGTGCTAGCAGCCCCCAGACCGGGGCCGGGGAGCTGTTTTTT; CDR3 protein: CASSPQTGAGELFF
J gene: TRBJ2-6; D gene: .; clone size: .; V gene: TRBV18; CDR3 DNA: TGTGCCAGCTCACCACTCGGGGCTGGGGCCAACGTCCTGACTTTC; CDR3 protein: CASSPLGAGANVLTF
J gene: TRBJ2-7; D gene: TRBD2; clone size: .; V gene: TRBV19; CDR3 DNA: TGTGCCAGTAGTGATAGATCTAGCGGACGCTCCTACGAGCAGTACTTC; CDR3 protein: CASSDRSSGRSYEQYF
J gene: TRBJ2-5; D gene: TRBD1; clone size: .; V gene: TRBV2; CDR3 DNA: TGTGCCAGCAGTGTGAGGGCGGCCAGGGGGCAAGAGACCCAGTACTTC; CDR3 protein: CASSVRAARGQETQYF
J gene: TRBJ1-4; D gene: .; clone size: .; V gene: TRBV5-5; CDR3 DNA: TGTGCCAGCAGCCGCGGGAAGGCTAATGAAAAACTGTTTTTT; CDR3 protein: CASSRGKANEKLFF
J gene: TRBJ1-5; D gene: .; clone size: .; V gene: TRBV19; CDR3 DNA: TGTGCCAGTAGTATAATCCCCGTGAGTCAGGATAGCAATCAGCCCCAGCATTTT; CDR3 protein: CASSIIPVSQDSNQPQHF
J gene: TRBJ2-7; D gene: .; clone size: once; V gene: TRBV27; CDR3 DNA: TGTGCCAGCAGTTTAGACAGCTCCTCCTACGAGCAGTACTTC; CDR3 protein: CASSLDSSSYEQYF
J gene: TRBJ2-2; D gene: TRBD1; clone size: .; V gene: TRBV15; CDR3 DNA: TGTGCCACCAGCCGGGACAGAGGCGCCACCGGGGAGCTGTTTTTT; CDR3 protein: CATSRDRGATGELFF
J gene: TRBJ2-4; D gene: .; clone size: .; V gene: TRBV10-1; CDR3 DNA: TGCGCCAGCACCCATCCGGCGGTAATAGACCTAGCCAAAAACATTCAGTACTTC; CDR3 protein: CASTHPAVIDLAKNIQYF
J gene: TRBJ2-7; D gene: TRBD1; clone size: .; V gene: TRBV6-6; CDR3 DNA: TGTGCCAGCAGTTACTCCAGGACAGGGGGTTTCGAGCAGTACTTC; CDR3 protein: CASSYSRTGGFEQYF
J gene: TRBJ2-2; D gene: .; clone size: .; V gene: TRBV7-9; CDR3 DNA: TGTGCCAGCAGCTTTAAGGGGTCGGGCACCGGGGAGCTGTTTTTT; CDR3 protein: CASSFKGSGTGELFF
J gene: TRBJ2-7; D gene: TRBD2; clone size: .; V gene: TRBV7-8; CDR3 DNA: TGTGCCAGCAGCCCCAGACTAGCTGCAAGTTCCTACGAGCAGTACTTC; CDR3 protein: CASSPRLAASSYEQYF
J gene: TRBJ1-5; D gene: .; clone size: few; V gene: TRBV5-1; CDR3 DNA: TGCGCCAGCAGCCCTGACAGCAGCAATCAGCCCCAGCATTTT; CDR3 protein: CASSPDSSNQPQHF
J gene: TRBJ1-1; D gene: .; clone size: .; V gene: TRBV6-6; CDR3 DNA: TGTGCCAGCAGTTCACGGGGTGAGGCGAACACTGAAGCTTTCTTT; CDR3 protein: CASSSRGEANTEAFF
J gene: TRBJ1-1; D gene: .; clone size: once; V gene: TRBV19; CDR3 DNA: TGTGCCAGTAGTCTCGTAGTCGGGTCCTGGGAGGGAGGGGCTGAAGCTTTCTTT; CDR3 protein: CASSLVVGSWEGGAEAFF
J gene: TRBJ1-6; D gene: .; clone size: .; V gene: TRBV5-4; CDR3 DNA: TGTGCCAGCAGCTTGGGGACAAGACAGAGTAAGACTCCCCTCCACTTT; CDR3 protein: CASSLGTRQSKTPLHF
J gene: TRBJ2-7; D gene: TRBD1; clone size: .; V gene: TRBV6-1; CDR3 DNA: TGTGCCAGCAGTGAGGGTGGCAGGGGGCCCTTAGGAGAGTACTTC; CDR3 protein: CASSEGGRGPLGEYF
J gene: TRBJ1-2; D gene: TRBD1; clone size: .; V gene: TRBV25-1; CDR3 DNA: TGTGCCAGCACAAGTGGACAGGGGGCCTACACCTTC; CDR3 protein: CASTSGQGAYTF
J gene: TRBJ2-7; D gene: TRBD2; clone size: .; V gene: TRBV7-8; CDR3 DNA: TGTGCCAGCAGCTTAGTGGCGGGAGTTCGTGAGCAGTACTTC; CDR3 protein: CASSLVAGVREQYF
J gene: TRBJ2-1; D gene: TRBD2; clone size: .; V gene: TRBV11-1; CDR3 DNA: TGTGCCAGCGGACCAACTAGCGGGAGCTTCAACAATGAGCAGTTCTTC; CDR3 protein: CASGPTSGSFNNEQFF
J gene: TRBJ2-1; D gene: TRBD2; clone size: .; V gene: TRBV13; CDR3 DNA: TGTGCCAGCAGCTTATTGTCGAGCGGGGGGCTAAATGAGCAGTTCTTC; CDR3 protein: CASSLLSSGGLNEQFF
J gene: TRBJ1-1; D gene: .; clone size: once; V gene: TRBV9; CDR3 DNA: TGTGCCAGCAGCGTAGTGCCAGAGGACACTGAAGCTTTCTTT; CDR3 protein: CASSVVPEDTEAFF